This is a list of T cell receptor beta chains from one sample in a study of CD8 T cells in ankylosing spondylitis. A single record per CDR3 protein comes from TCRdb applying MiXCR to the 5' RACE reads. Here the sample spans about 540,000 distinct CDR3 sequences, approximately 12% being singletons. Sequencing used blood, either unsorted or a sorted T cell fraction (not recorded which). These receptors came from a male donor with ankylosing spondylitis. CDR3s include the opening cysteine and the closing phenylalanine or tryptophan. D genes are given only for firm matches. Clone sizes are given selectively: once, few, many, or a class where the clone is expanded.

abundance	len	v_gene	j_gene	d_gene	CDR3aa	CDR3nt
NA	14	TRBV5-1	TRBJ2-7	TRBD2	CASSSTAGAGEQYF	TGCGCCAGCAGCTCAACGGCGGGAGCGGGGGAGCAGTACTTC
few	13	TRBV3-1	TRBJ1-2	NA	CASSQPGTAGYTF	TGTGCCAGCAGCCAACCAGGGACCGCTGGCTACACCTTC
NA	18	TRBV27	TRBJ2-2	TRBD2	CASSFGTSGLLNTGELFF	TGTGCCAGCAGTTTCGGGACTAGCGGGTTACTTAACACCGGGGAGCTGTTTTTT
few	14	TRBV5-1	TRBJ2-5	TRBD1	CASSPGQGKETQYF	TGCGCCAGCAGCCCAGGACAGGGAAAAGAGACCCAGTACTTC
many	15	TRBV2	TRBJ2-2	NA	CASSEVPGLTGELFF	TGTGCCAGCAGTGAAGTCCCCGGGCTCACCGGGGAGCTGTTTTTT
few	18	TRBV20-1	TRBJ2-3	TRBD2	CSAGGGLAGGSSTDTQYF	TGCAGTGCCGGAGGGGGGCTAGCGGGAGGCTCAAGCACAGATACGCAGTATTTT
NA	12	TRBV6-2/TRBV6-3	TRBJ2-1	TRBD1	CASKTGDNEQFF	TGTGCCAGCAAGACAGGGGACAATGAGCAGTTCTTC
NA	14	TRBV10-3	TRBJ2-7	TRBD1	CAITGTGGTYEQYF	TGTGCCATCACCGGGACAGGGGGAACCTACGAGCAGTACTTC
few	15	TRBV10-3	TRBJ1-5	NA	CAISEGQEANQPQHF	TGTGCCATCAGTGAAGGACAAGAGGCAAATCAGCCCCAGCATTTT
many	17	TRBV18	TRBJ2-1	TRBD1	CASSPDLRDRGYNEQFF	TGTGCCAGCTCACCCGATCTTCGGGACAGGGGCTACAATGAGCAGTTCTTC
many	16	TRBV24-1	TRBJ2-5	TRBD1	CATSDRVRGLGETQYF	TGTGCCACCAGTGATAGAGTCAGGGGGCTTGGAGAGACCCAGTACTTC
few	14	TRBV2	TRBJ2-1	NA	CASSETTGPAEQFF	TGTGCCAGCAGTGAAACCACAGGGCCCGCTGAGCAGTTCTTC
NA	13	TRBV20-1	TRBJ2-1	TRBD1	CSAGRQGKNEQFF	TGCAGTGCCGGGCGACAGGGTAAAAATGAGCAGTTCTTC
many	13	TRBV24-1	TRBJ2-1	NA	CATSDGYDPEQFF	TGTGCCACCAGTGATGGATACGACCCTGAGCAGTTCTTC
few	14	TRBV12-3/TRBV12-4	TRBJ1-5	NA	CASSRDISNQPQHF	TGTGCCAGCAGTAGGGACATTAGCAATCAGCCCCAGCATTTT
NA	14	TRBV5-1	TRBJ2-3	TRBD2	CASTGTRRTDTQYF	TGCGCCAGCACGGGGACTAGACGCACAGATACGCAGTATTTT
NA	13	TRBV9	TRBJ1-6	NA	CASSVESNSPLHF	TGTGCCAGCAGCGTAGAGAGTAATTCACCCCTCCACTTT
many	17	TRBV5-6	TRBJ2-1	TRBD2	CASSPLILAGRYNEQFF	TGTGCCAGCAGCCCATTGATCCTAGCGGGGCGCTACAATGAGCAGTTCTTC
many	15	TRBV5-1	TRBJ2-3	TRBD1	CASSRRTGLPDTQYF	TGCGCCAGCAGCAGACGGACAGGTTTGCCAGATACGCAGTATTTT
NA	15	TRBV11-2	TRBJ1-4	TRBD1	CASSLGDRDNEKLFF	TGTGCCAGCAGCTTAGGCGACAGGGATAATGAAAAACTGTTTTTT
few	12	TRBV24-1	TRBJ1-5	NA	CAVSGPGQPQHF	TGTGCCGTCTCGGGCCCCGGGCAGCCCCAGCATTTT
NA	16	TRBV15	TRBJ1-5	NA	CATSRYRHDSNQPQHF	TGTGCCACCAGCAGATACCGACACGATAGCAATCAGCCCCAGCATTTT
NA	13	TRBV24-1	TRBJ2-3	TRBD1	CATTGQGVDTQYF	TGTGCCACAACGGGACAGGGCGTAGATACGCAGTATTTT
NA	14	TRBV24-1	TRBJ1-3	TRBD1	CATSDAGTVNTIYF	TGTGCCACCAGTGATGCCGGGACAGTCAACACCATATATTTT
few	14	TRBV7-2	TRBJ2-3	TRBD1	CASSNRGLADTQYF	TGTGCCAGCAGCAACAGGGGGTTGGCAGATACGCAGTATTTT
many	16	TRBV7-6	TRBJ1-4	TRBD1	CASSLRQGVVNEKLFF	TGTGCCAGCAGCTTGAGACAGGGAGTTGTTAATGAAAAACTGTTTTTT
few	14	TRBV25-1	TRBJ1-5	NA	CASSGYGGSQPQHF	TGTGCCAGCAGTGGGTACGGGGGCAGTCAGCCCCAGCATTTT